This TCR beta chain was identified in a study of identical twins. General study points: Invariant MAIT and iNKT cells are populations that could partly confound zero-insertion analyses. Out-of-frame TCR alpha sharing in monozygotic twins exceeded recombination model predictions.

A word on this clonotype: Its target is unknown.

V lost 6 bases and J 3 bases, leaving 12 bases between the germline ends. The CDR3 spans 12 residues. Germline V gene data show CDR1 as DFQATT and CDR2 as SNEGSKA (reference sequence). The cDNA had a unique molecular identifier and a template-switch universal primer site. TCRdb ran MiXCR on the 5' RACE reads and lists one entry per CDR3 protein. The sample contains just over 450,000 distinct CDR3 sequences, 14% of which appear only once. These data were also filed under a second study, of yellow fever vaccine responses in identical twins. As reported in that work: Vaccine-induced T cell responses in twins were reportedly observed to appear partly convergent, partly personalized.

The sequencing sample was made of CD4+ T cells sorted from blood. This TCR derives from a woman aged 18-29 years in good health. The gene calls are TRBV20-1 and TRBJ2-7; D remains unclear. DNA for the CDR3: TGCAGTGCCAAAACCTCAAGCTACGAGCAGTACTTC. It specifies CSAKTSSYEQYF.